This TCR beta chain is drawn from a study of blood T cell repertoires in COVID-19. The wider study: The samples span acute and convalescent COVID-19 from the United States, Italy and Spain. T cells, B-cell-depleted T cells, or PBMCs supplied cDNA or gDNA.

Per the original data handling: Nucleated cell counts were estimated from reference gene primer amplification. Assay used: immunoSEQ multiplex PCR; TCRdb lists only in-frame clones, some missing. V, J and clone size are taken as reported in that table, and D and trimming were inferred from the DNA itself. Among tens of thousands of clones listed, roughly 87% were seen once. The CDR3 runs to 17 residues. Germline trimming cut 6 bases from V and 1 base from J; bases unmatched to any gene: 12. This sequence was found in a human donor with active COVID-19. The donor label of this sample is uncertain. This chain links TRBV23-1 with TRBJ2-7; TRBD1 agrees at 10 bases. TRBV23-1 carries the ORF label, with uncertain function. The sequenced sample was peripheral blood. The CDR3 bases are TGCGCCAGCAGCACGCCGGGGGGACAGGGGCCGTCCTACGAGCAGTACTTC. This codes for CASSTPGGQGPSYEQYF.